This is a list of T cell receptor beta chains from one sample in a study of T-cell reconstitution after alpha-beta-depleted transplantation in children. Using its own MiXCR run on the PCR reads, TCRdb lists one record per CDR3 protein. The data hold over 400,000 distinct CDR3 sequences, with around 46% observed a single time. The source was PBMCs, collected before TCRalphabeta/CD19-depleted stem cell transplant. The receptors shown here come from a girl aged 2-10 years with aplastic anemia, due to receive a stem cell transplant. CDR3s include the opening cysteine and the closing phenylalanine or tryptophan.

V: TRBV7-9
CDR3: CASSSPLIYNEQFF

V: TRBV10-3
CDR3: CAIQGSTGDGANVLTF

V: TRBV5-5
CDR3: CASSLVMDGSYEQYF

V: TRBV28
CDR3: CASSLSGLIDSTDTQYF

V: TRBV30
CDR3: CAWRGYNEKLFF

V: TRBV7-9
CDR3: CASSLLADQPQHF

V: TRBV5-5
CDR3: CATGLAVYNEQFF

V: TRBV20-1
CDR3: CSAKRHLAGVSYNEQFF

V: TRBV3-1
CDR3: CASSPGLRSYNEQFF

V: TRBV5-1
CDR3: CASRQPDAAGRENIQYF

V: TRBV10-3
CDR3: CAIRDRDSAYEQYF

V: TRBV30
CDR3: CAWRLAGGGNEQFF

V: TRBV4-2
CDR3: CASSDPGRRETQYF

V: TRBV5-1
CDR3: CASSIPGGASMNEQFF

V: TRBV11-1
CDR3: CASSDRATANSGANVLTF

V: TRBV9
CDR3: CASSVVGYQPQHF

V: TRBV7-2
CDR3: CASSSRMTGGRTGELFF

V: TRBV27
CDR3: CASRSLDGETQYF

V: TRBV5-1
CDR3: CASSQGRSPGEQYF

V: TRBV5-6
CDR3: CASSKNRGSYNEQFF

V: TRBV12-3/TRBV12-4
CDR3: CASSSDRSSYNSPLHF

V: TRBV29-1
CDR3: CSVEDYGTGGSYEQYF

V: TRBV18
CDR3: CASSPKVTGSYEQYF

V: TRBV29-1
CDR3: CSGTAGTQANIQYF

V: TRBV5-6
CDR3: CASSRVHSGTKPDEQFF

V: TRBV6-5
CDR3: CASSYSTGGYEKLFF

V: TRBV5-1
CDR3: CASSLVSVDKNIQYF

V: TRBV6-1
CDR3: CASGKSGTAQETQYF

V: TRBV7-2
CDR3: CASSLRISSYNEQFF

V: TRBV30
CDR3: CAWSWERRSNEQFF

V: TRBV29-1
CDR3: CSGGWSAYEQYF

V: TRBV10-3
CDR3: CATSRRGETQYF

V: TRBV13
CDR3: CASSPRGVSYEQYF

V: TRBV2
CDR3: CASSDSSGAYGYTF

V: TRBV29-1
CDR3: CSVVAAPSYEQYF

V: TRBV3-1
CDR3: CASSQERGRFEKLFF

V: TRBV7-9
CDR3: CASSPKGLAAYNEQFF

V: TRBV6-6
CDR3: CASRGYIQREQYF

V: TRBV20-1
CDR3: CSASSNERSYNEQFF

V: TRBV10-3
CDR3: CAISESAGETQYF

V: TRBV20-1
CDR3: CSASAAQRGNTEAFF

V: TRBV10-1
CDR3: CASSESSGQPQHF

V: TRBV20-1
CDR3: CSARDGTQYF

V: TRBV2
CDR3: CASSESSGTDTQYF

V: TRBV19
CDR3: CASSIIRGTNTGELFF

V: TRBV5-1
CDR3: CASSETRGGSYNEQFF

V: TRBV20-1
CDR3: CSALMWSPLETQYF

V: TRBV28
CDR3: CASRGGMFEAFF

V: TRBV20-1
CDR3: CSARAGTGVTNYGYTF

V: TRBV2
CDR3: CASIGWTGGSTDTQYF

V: TRBV20-1
CDR3: CSARGSGQGRTFNEKLFF

V: TRBV20-1
CDR3: CSATTLGDIQYF